Below, 23 T cell receptor beta chains from the same sample are listed, as sequenced in a study of blood T cell repertoires in COVID-19. Clones were sequenced by immunoSEQ multiplex PCR, and TCRdb holds only the in-frame ones, with some missing. The sample contains 400,000 to 550,000 clones, 85% to 90% of which appear only once. The sequenced sample consisted of peripheral blood. Receptors were obtained from a woman in her twenties or thirties with acute or convalescent COVID-19.

This clone was counted once. This chain joins TRBV5-1 and TRBJ1-5; D is ambiguous. Per the germline V gene, CDR1 is SGHRS and CDR2 is YFSETQ. The V and J ends lost 7 bases and 3 bases respectively, with 11 bases between them. The CDR3 spans 13 residues. The CDR3 bases are TGCGCCAGCTCCCGCGGTAACAATCAGCCCCAGCATTTT. It codes for CASSRGNNQPQHF. Based on the CDR3 plus reference TRBV5-1 and TRBJ1-5, the full variable domain is KAGVTQTPRYLIKTRGQQVTLSCSPISGHRSVSWYQQTPGQGLQFLFEYFSETQRNKGNFPGRFSGRQFSNSRSEMNVSTLELGDSALYLCASSRGNNQPQHFGDGTRLSIL.

The CDR3 DNA follows: TGCGCCAGCAGCTTGGGGGACAAGGTAACGAACACTGAAGCTTTCTTT. This gives the protein CASSLGDKVTNTEAFF. V is TRBV5-1 and J is TRBJ1-1, with D possibly matching TRBD1 (6 bases). CDR1 and CDR2 from the germline V gene are SGHRS and YFSETQ. This CDR3 is built from 16 residues. Trimming removed 0 bases from V and 1 base from J, with 13 bases in between.

V is TRBV13 and J is TRBJ2-3; TRBD2 matches 7 bases. Germline V gene sequence: CDR1 PRHDT, CDR2 FYEKMQ (reference sequence). Germline trimming cut 2 bases from V and 6 bases from J; bases unmatched to any gene: 11. This CDR3 has 16 amino acids. The CDR3 is CASSLWTSEGMDTQYF. CDR3 in DNA: TGTGCCAGCAGCTTATGGACTAGTGAGGGGATGGATACGCAGTATTTT.

This chain links TRBV11-3 with TRBJ2-3; weak D call: TRBD1 (5 bases). The CDR3 covers 12 residues. Germline CDR1 SGHNT, CDR2 YENEEA. V dropped 8 bases and J dropped 6 bases, with 12 bases sitting between them. The CDR3 coding sequence is TGTGCCAGCGCGCAGGGTCGGGATACGCAGTATTTT. Translating gives CASAQGRDTQYF.

The chain is built from TRBV5-4 and TRBJ1-1, with 9 bases that match TRBD1. The CDR3 loop spans 18 amino acids. Germline loops: CDR1 SGHNT, CDR2 YYREEE (reference sequence). V gave up 0 bases and J gave up 5 bases; unmatched junction bases: 14. The DNA of the CDR3 is TGTGCCAGCAGCTTGGACGGAGCCGTTTTGGACAGGGGAACTGAAGCTTTCTTT. It translates to CASSLDGAVLDRGTEAFF. Full variable domain (missing parts from reference TRBV5-4 and TRBJ1-1): ETGVTQSPTHLIKTRGQQVTLRCSSQSGHNTVSWYQQALGQGPQFIFQYYREEENGRGNFPPRFSGLQFPNYSSELNVNALELDDSALYLCASSLDGAVLDRGTEAFFGQGTRLTVV.

This chain joins TRBV20-1 and TRBJ1-2; the D is unclear. The CDR3 is 11 residues long. The V gene's germline CDR1 is DFQATT and CDR2 SNEGSKA (reference sequence). V lost 3 bases and J lost 1, with 3 bases in between. The CDR3 DNA reads TGCAGTGCTAGTCATAACTATGGCTACACCTTC. As protein: CSASHNYGYTF.

The chain has TRBV2 and TRBJ2-7; TRBD2 matches at 8 bases. V lost 3 bases and J lost 3; bases outside the gene matches: 1. The CDR3 is 13 residues long. CDR1 is SNHLY and CDR2 is FYNNEI in the germline V gene. The CDR3 nucleotides read TGTGCCAGCAGTGAGGGACTAGGCTACGAGCAGTACTTC. Residues: CASSEGLGYEQYF.

This sequence joins TRBV29-1 and TRBJ1-2; TRBD1 might be the D (6 bases). The CDR3 loop spans 13 amino acids. The V gene lost 5 bases and the J gene lost 4 bases, with 14 bases spanning the gap. Germline CDR1 reads SQVTM; CDR2 reads ANQGSEA. CDR3 sequence reads: CSVPSMGAYGYTF. The CDR3 bases are TGCAGCGTTCCATCAATGGGGGCCTATGGCTACACCTTC.

The rearrangement joins TRBV5-1 to TRBJ2-2; weak D call: TRBD2 (5 bases). This CDR3 spans 13 amino acids. Germline assignment: CDR1 SGHRS and CDR2 YFSETQ. The ends were cut back, 4 bases at V and 7 bases at J, with 11 bases in the middle. The chain's CDR3 is CASSPRGFGELFF. The CDR3 bases are TGCGCCAGCAGCCCCCGAGGGTTCGGGGAGCTGTTTTTT.

The chain has TRBV19 and TRBJ1-4; D is uncertain. This CDR3 contains 15 residues. With 2 bases removed from V and 4 bases from J, the gap between germline ends came to 11 bases. Germline values: CDR1 LNHDA, CDR2 SQIVND (reference sequence). The CDR3 protein is CASSIRGELNEKLFF. The DNA for the CDR3 is TGTGCCAGTAGTATACGCGGGGAGCTTAATGAAAAACTGTTTTTT. Using reference TRBV19 and TRBJ1-4 for the parts outside the CDR3, the full variable domain is DGGITQSPKYLFRKEGQNVTLSCEQNLNHDAMYWYRQDPGQGLRLIYYSQIVNDFQKGDIAEGYSVSREKKESFPLTVTSAQKNPTAFYLCASSIRGELNEKLFFGSGTQLSVL.

V usage is TRBV12-5 and J usage is TRBJ2-2; 7 nucleotides line up with TRBD2. Germline V gene lookup returns CDR1 LGHNT and CDR2 FRNRAP. This CDR3 region has 16 residues. J lost 0 bases, V lost 5 bases, and 6 bases had no gene match. CDR3 loop: CASGLGGGPNTGELFF. CDR3 DNA: TGTGCTAGTGGTCTGGGCGGGGGACCGAACACCGGGGAGCTGTTTTTT.

V gene TRBV6-5 combines with J gene TRBJ1-5, with unresolved D. Germline CDR1 and CDR2: MNHEY and SVGAGI. CDR3 size: 13 residues. Trimming removed 6 bases at V and 0 bases at J, with 6 bases between. The CDR3 protein is CASRQNSNQPQHF. The CDR3 nucleotides read TGTGCCAGCAGACAGAATAGCAATCAGCCCCAGCATTTT.

The rearrangement links TRBV18 to TRBJ1-1; D is unclear. In germline, CDR1 is KGHSH, CDR2 LQKENI. Trimming removed 3 bases at V and 1 base at J, with 12 bases between. The CDR3 totals 15 residues. The CDR3: CASSPALHANTEAFF. DNA for the CDR3: TGTGCCAGCTCACCGGCCTTACATGCGAACACTGAAGCTTTCTTT. The variable domain in full, completed from reference TRBV18 and TRBJ1-1, reads NAGVMQNPRHLVRRRGQEARLRCSPMKGHSHVYWYRQLPEEGLKFMVYLQKENIIDESGMPKERFSAEFPKEGPSILRIQQVVRGDSAAYFCASSPALHANTEAFFGQGTRLTVV.

Points on this clone: The sample holds other DNA sequences that translate to the same CDR3. The gene calls are TRBV7-3 and TRBJ2-1; 9 bases line up with TRBD1. This CDR3 region has 15 residues. Germline-derived CDR1 and CDR2 are SGHTA and FQGTGA. Losses at the gene ends were 3 bases for V and 2 bases for J; bases not matched to a gene: 2. CDR3 sequence reads: CASSFGQGTYNEQFF. The DNA of the CDR3 is TGTGCCAGCAGCTTTGGACAGGGGACCTACAATGAGCAGTTCTTC.

This chain connects TRBV29-1 to TRBJ1-2; 9 bases match TRBD1. The V gene end was trimmed by 7 bases and the J gene end by 4 bases; junction bases not matched to a gene: 10. The CDR3 runs to 14 residues. Germline lookup yields CDR1 SQVTM and CDR2 ANQGSEA. In nucleotides, the CDR3 is TGCAGCGCCGGTGGGACAGGGATTAGCTATGGCTACACCTTC. Residues: CSAGGTGISYGYTF.

The V and J genes are TRBV6-1 and TRBJ2-2; D uncertain. The length of the CDR3 is 16 residues. V was trimmed by 0 bases and J by 6 bases, leaving 14 bases between them. Germline assignment: CDR1 MNHNS and CDR2 SASEGT. CDR3 in amino acids: CASSEAVLTSAGELFF. The DNA of the CDR3 is TGTGCCAGCAGTGAAGCGGTCTTGACGAGCGCCGGGGAGCTGTTTTTT.

The chain has TRBV3-1 (or the pseudogene TRBV3-2) and TRBJ2-5, with 9 nucleotides matching TRBD1. This CDR3 is built from 15 residues. J gave up 5 bases and V 3 bases, and 7 bases lay outside the gene matches. Germline V gives CDR1 LGHDT, CDR2 YNNKEL (reference sequence). In nucleotides, the CDR3 is TGTGCCAGCAGCCAGCCGACAGGGGGGTCGGAGACCCAGTACTTC. As protein: CASSQPTGGSETQYF.

The chain couples TRBV29-1 to TRBJ1-2; the D is unclear. The CDR3 spans 13 residues. CDR1 and CDR2 (germline): SQVTM, ANQGSEA. V was trimmed by 3 bases and J by 1 base, leaving 9 bases between them. DNA of the CDR3: TGCAGCGTTGAGTCGGGAAGTAACTATGGCTACACCTTC. This encodes CSVESGSNYGYTF.

CDR3 amino acids: CASSLQGRGQEKLFF. The CDR3 nucleotides are TGTGCCAGCAGCCTACAGGGAAGGGGTCAGGAAAAACTGTTTTTT. The chain couples TRBV7-9 to TRBJ1-4; D is possibly TRBD1 (6 bases). The germline gives CDR1 SEHNR, CDR2 FQNEAQ (reference sequence). The CDR3 contains 15 residues. V was cut by 5 bases and J by 8 bases, with 18 bases left in between.

The genes are TRBV2 and TRBJ2-1, with 13 bases that match TRBD2. Losses at the gene ends were 6 bases for V and 8 bases for J; bases not matched to a gene: 7. CDR1 is SNHLY, CDR2 FYNNEI, per germline. This CDR3 spans 15 amino acids. This CDR3 is CASRTGTSGADEQFF. DNA for the CDR3: TGTGCCAGCAGGACGGGGACTAGCGGGGCCGATGAGCAGTTCTTC.

The rearrangement uses TRBV6-5 and TRBJ1-6, with D possibly matching TRBD1 (6 bases). The CDR3 is 15 residues long. V shed 6 bases and J shed 6 bases, with 15 bases lying between them. Germline CDR1 MNHEY, CDR2 SVGAGI. CDR3 residues: CASRGGLGVNSPLHF. The CDR3 DNA is TGTGCCAGCAGGGGGGGGCTCGGGGTTAATTCACCCCTCCACTTT.

The V gene is TRBV5-1, the J gene TRBJ2-3; a weak D match, TRBD2 (5 bases). Trimming left V 0 bases short and J 0 bases short, with 23 bases between. The CDR3 covers 20 residues. Germline CDR1 reads SGHRS; CDR2 reads YFSETQ. CDR3 coding DNA: TGCGCCAGCAGCTTGGAGTCGGCAGGAGGTCGATCCTCTAGCACAGATACGCAGTATTTT. Its translation: CASSLESAGGRSSSTDTQYF. The full variable domain, rest sourced from reference TRBV5-1 and TRBJ2-3, is KAGVTQTPRYLIKTRGQQVTLSCSPISGHRSVSWYQQTPGQGLQFLFEYFSETQRNKGNFPGRFSGRQFSNSRSEMNVSTLELGDSALYLCASSLESAGGRSSSTDTQYFGPGTRLTVL.

The chain combines TRBV2 with TRBJ2-6, with D possibly matching TRBD1 (6 bases). This CDR3 is built from 17 residues. With 6 bases removed from V and 0 bases from J, the gap between germline ends came to 15 bases. Germline loops: CDR1 SNHLY, CDR2 FYNNEI. CDR3 DNA: TGTGCCAGCAGACGGGACATGCCGTACTCTGGGGCCAACGTCCTGACTTTC. This codes for CASRRDMPYSGANVLTF. The complete variable domain, with remaining parts taken from reference TRBV2 and TRBJ2-6, reads EPEVTQTPSHQVTQMGQEVILRCVPISNHLYFYWYRQILGQKVEFLVSFYNNEISEKSEIFDDQFSVERPDGSNFTLKIRSTKLEDSAMYFCASRRDMPYSGANVLTFGAGSRLTVL.